These 7 T cell receptor beta chains were all obtained from the same sample, sequenced in a study of cytomegalovirus exposure and HLA in healthy donors. PCR was performed using 60 Vbeta and 13 Jbeta primers. Sequenced by immunoSEQ multiplex PCR; TCRdb stores in-frame clones only, minus some. The sample lists 120,000 or so clones, about 81% occurring once. Specimen: PBMCs. Source of these receptors: a man aged 35 to 55 in good health and CMV-seronegative.

The gene calls are TRBV30 and TRBJ2-2; 9 positions match TRBD1. In germline, CDR1 is GTSNPN, CDR2 SVGIG (reference sequence). The CDR3 is 14 amino acids. V was clipped by 8 bases and J by 3 bases; unmatched bases: 7. The CDR3 DNA sequence: TGTGCCGGGAACAGGGGGCGCGACACCGGGGAGCTGTTTTTT. Translating gives CAGNRGRDTGELFF.

This clone was counted a single time. The chain has TRBV28 and TRBJ2-4, with a possible D match to TRBD1 (5 bases). The germline V gene has CDR1 MDHEN and CDR2 SYDVKM. The V end was cut by 6 bases, the J end by 0 bases, with 15 bases between. The length of the CDR3 is 16 residues. CDR3 in DNA: TGTGCCAGCAGGTCCCGACAGACGAGAGCCAAAAACATTCAGTACTTC. Protein sequence: CASRSRQTRAKNIQYF.

The rearrangement joins TRBV11-2 to TRBJ2-4; 13 nucleotides line up with TRBD2. This CDR3 region has 18 residues. Germline CDR1 and CDR2: SGHAT and FQNNGV. With V trimmed by 5 bases and J by 3 bases, 10 bases remained unmatched. This CDR3 reads CASSLLTSGGIHKNIQYF. CDR3 nucleotides: TGTGCCAGCAGCCTACTGACTAGCGGGGGGATTCACAAAAACATTCAGTACTTC. The full variable domain, rest sourced from reference TRBV11-2 and TRBJ2-4, is EAGVAQSPRYKIIEKRQSVAFWCNPISGHATLYWYQQILGQGPKLLIQFQNNGVVDDSQLPKDRFSAERLKGVDSTLKIQPAKLEDSAVYLCASSLLTSGGIHKNIQYFGAGTRLSVL.

This sequence joins TRBV15 and TRBJ2-4, with D perhaps TRBD2 (8 bases). The CDR3 spans 15 residues. Between the trimmed V and J ends, which lost 5 bases and 12 bases, there was a span of 23 bases. Per the germline V gene, CDR1 is LNHNV and CDR2 is YYDKDF (reference sequence). The CDR3 is CATSPRGSGTDSQYF. CDR3 DNA sequence: TGTGCCACCAGCCCGAGGGGTAGCGGGACAGACAGTCAGTACTTC.

This rearrangement joins TRBV6-5 to TRBJ1-1, with D maybe TRBD1 (6 bases). The V gene lost 2 bases and the J gene lost 0 bases, with 10 bases spanning the gap. Germline-derived CDR1 and CDR2 are MNHEY and SVGAGI. The CDR3 extends over 15 amino acids. CDR3 nucleotide sequence: TGTGCCAGCAGTTACGAGAGGACAGTGAACACTGAAGCTTTCTTT. It yields the protein CASSYERTVNTEAFF.

This chain joins TRBV18 and TRBJ1-5; the D gene is possibly TRBD1 (6 bases). Germline assignment: CDR1 KGHSH and CDR2 LQKENI. V was pared by 4 bases and J by 6 bases, with 16 bases between. This CDR3 has 15 residues. CDR3 bases: TGTGCCAGCTCACGAAACAGGGACGACCCTCAGCCCCAGCATTTT. Residues: CASSRNRDDPQPQHF. Supplemented by reference TRBV18 and TRBJ1-5, the full variable domain reads NAGVMQNPRHLVRRRGQEARLRCSPMKGHSHVYWYRQLPEEGLKFMVYLQKENIIDESGMPKERFSAEFPKEGPSILRIQQVVRGDSAAYFCASSRNRDDPQPQHFGDGTRLSIL.

This chain connects TRBV2 to TRBJ1-4; 7 bases match TRBD1. This CDR3 has 14 residues. CDR1 is SNHLY and CDR2 is FYNNEI in the germline V gene. V was pared by 6 bases and J by 4 bases, with 5 bases of the junction left unmatched. CDR3 sequence: CASRAGTVNEKLFF. DNA of the CDR3: TGTGCCAGCAGGGCCGGGACAGTTAATGAAAAACTGTTTTTT.